This TCR beta chain was profiled in a study of beta chain features in type 1 diabetes. Study-level findings and limits: Sampled from patients, naive, central memory and Treg TCRB repertoires appeared more similar than those sampled from healthy donors. Shortening of TCRB CDR3s, moderate but significant, appeared in all four CD4+ subsets of Type 1 diabetes patients.

Germline V gene lookup returns CDR1 SGHDN and CDR2 FVKESK. The CDR3 length is 14 residues. Trimming removed 4 bases from V and 9 bases from J, with 16 bases in between. Reverse transcribing all isolated RNA meant expressed TCRB transcripts were sequenced. About 3.6 million reads on average were seen across naive, central memory and regulatory T cell samples. TCRdb keeps only in-frame clones here, not all; method: immunoSEQ multiplex PCR. The sample lists hundreds of thousands of clones, 10% to 15% occurring once. A few counts support this clone. Its antigen is not known. Only one heparinised blood draw was taken per donor, and its volume averaged around 110 mL. CD45RO/CCR7/CD25/CD127/CD95/CD27 separated CD4+ naive, central memory, regulatory and stem cell-like memory cells by sorting.

The genes are TRBV14 and TRBJ2-4; D ambiguous. Sequenced sample: naive CD4+ T cells from blood. The sequence came from a woman aged 18-29 years with type 1 diabetes. The CDR3, as DNA: TGTGCCAGCAGCCTTCGAGGAGAGAGTAGCATTCAGTACTTC. Translated, it gives CASSLRGESSIQYF.